The present T cell receptor (beta chain) was sequenced within a study of blood T cell repertoires in COVID-19. On the study more broadly: Samples taken during acute and convalescent COVID-19 were collected in the United States, Italy and Spain. The cDNA or gDNA used as material had been derived from T cells, B-cell-depleted T cells, or PBMCs.

Trimming shortened V by 5 bases and J by 3 bases, and 13 bases separated the two germline ends. This CDR3 comprises 15 residues. Germline-derived CDR1 and CDR2 are SGHTA and FQGNSA. In the authors' methods: Cell counts per sample came from amplifying reference gene primers. Here immunoSEQ multiplex PCR was the method, and the copy in TCRdb shows in-frame clones only, minus some. V, J and clone size were drawn from that table, and D and trimming were deduced from the DNA. The sample shows over 400,000 clones, 75% to 90% of them seen only once. The J gene is TRBJ2-2, the V gene TRBV7-2; D is ambiguous. The specimen was peripheral blood. This receptor was identified in a human donor in a cohort sampled during active COVID-19. CDR3 sequence (DNA): TGTGCCAGCAGCCTACAGTCTACTCACACCGGGGAGCTGTTTTTT. This encodes CASSLQSTHTGELFF.